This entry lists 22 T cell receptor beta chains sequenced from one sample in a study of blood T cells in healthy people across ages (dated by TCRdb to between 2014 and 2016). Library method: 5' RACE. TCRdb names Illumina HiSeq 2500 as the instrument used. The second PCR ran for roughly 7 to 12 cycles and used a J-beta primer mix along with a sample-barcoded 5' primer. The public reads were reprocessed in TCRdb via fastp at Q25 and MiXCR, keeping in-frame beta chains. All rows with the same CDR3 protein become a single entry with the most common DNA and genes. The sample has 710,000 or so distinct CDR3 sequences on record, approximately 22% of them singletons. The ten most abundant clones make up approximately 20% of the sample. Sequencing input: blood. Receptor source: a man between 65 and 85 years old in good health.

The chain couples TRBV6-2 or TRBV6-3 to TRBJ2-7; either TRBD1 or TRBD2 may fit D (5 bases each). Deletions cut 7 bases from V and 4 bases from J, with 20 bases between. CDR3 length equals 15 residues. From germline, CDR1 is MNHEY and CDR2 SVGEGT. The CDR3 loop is CASKPPGRPRYEQYF. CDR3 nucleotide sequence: TGTGCCAGCAAGCCCCCGGGACGCCCTCGATACGAGCAGTACTTC.

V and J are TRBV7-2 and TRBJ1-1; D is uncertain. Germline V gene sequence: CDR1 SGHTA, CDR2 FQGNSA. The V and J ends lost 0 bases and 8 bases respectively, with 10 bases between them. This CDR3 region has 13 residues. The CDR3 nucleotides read TGTGCCAGCAGCTTAGCGCCATTTCTAGAAGCTTTCTTT. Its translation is CASSLAPFLEAFF.

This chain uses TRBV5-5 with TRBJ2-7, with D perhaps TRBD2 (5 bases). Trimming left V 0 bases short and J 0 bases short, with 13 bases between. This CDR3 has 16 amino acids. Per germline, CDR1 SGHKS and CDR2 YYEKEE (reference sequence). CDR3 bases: TGTGCCAGCAGCTTGGGAGGAGGTATACCCTCCTACGAGCAGTACTTC. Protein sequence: CASSLGGGIPSYEQYF.

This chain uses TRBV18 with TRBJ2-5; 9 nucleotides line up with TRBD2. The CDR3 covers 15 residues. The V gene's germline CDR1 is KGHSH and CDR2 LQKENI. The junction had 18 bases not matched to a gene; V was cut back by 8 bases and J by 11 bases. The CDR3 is CASHGGSGGASEQYF. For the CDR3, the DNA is TGTGCCAGCCACGGAGGTAGCGGGGGAGCTTCGGAGCAGTACTTC.

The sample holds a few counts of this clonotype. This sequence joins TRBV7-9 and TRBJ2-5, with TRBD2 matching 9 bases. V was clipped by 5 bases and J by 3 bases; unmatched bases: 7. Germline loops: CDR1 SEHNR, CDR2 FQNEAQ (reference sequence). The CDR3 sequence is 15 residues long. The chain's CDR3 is CASSRNLAGKETQYF. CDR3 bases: TGTGCCAGCAGCAGAAACCTAGCGGGGAAAGAGACCCAGTACTTC.

The CDR3 nucleotides read TGCGCCAGCCGCTATAATAGCGGTAGTGAGCAGTTCTTC. The encoded protein is CASRYNSGSEQFF. The chain combines TRBV5-1 with TRBJ2-1; perhaps TRBD2 as D (6 bases). CDR3 length equals 13 residues. The germline V gene has CDR1 SGHRS and CDR2 YFSETQ. The V end lost 7 bases, the J end lost 9 bases, and 17 bases lay between the germline ends.

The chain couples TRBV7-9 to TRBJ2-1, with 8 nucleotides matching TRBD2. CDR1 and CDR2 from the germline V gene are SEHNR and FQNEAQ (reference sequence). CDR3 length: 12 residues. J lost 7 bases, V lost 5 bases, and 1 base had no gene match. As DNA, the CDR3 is TGTGCCAGCAGCGCTAGCGGGAATGAGCAGTTCTTC. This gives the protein CASSASGNEQFF.

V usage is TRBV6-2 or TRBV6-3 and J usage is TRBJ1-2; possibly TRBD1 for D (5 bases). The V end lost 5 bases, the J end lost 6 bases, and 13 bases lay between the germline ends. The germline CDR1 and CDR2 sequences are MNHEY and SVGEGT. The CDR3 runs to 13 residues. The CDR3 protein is CASSRGRSDGYTF. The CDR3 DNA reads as TGTGCCAGCAGTCGGGGACGAAGCGATGGCTACACCTTC.

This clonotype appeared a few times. This CDR3 reads CSASGDNWDIQYF. The CDR3 DNA sequence: TGCAGTGCTAGTGGGGACAATTGGGACATTCAGTACTTC. V usage is TRBV20-1 and J usage is TRBJ2-4; D perhaps matches TRBD1 (6 bases). The CDR3 length is 13 residues. Trimming took 3 bases from V and 8 from J, leaving 14 bases between them. Germline loops: CDR1 DFQATT, CDR2 SNEGSKA (reference sequence).

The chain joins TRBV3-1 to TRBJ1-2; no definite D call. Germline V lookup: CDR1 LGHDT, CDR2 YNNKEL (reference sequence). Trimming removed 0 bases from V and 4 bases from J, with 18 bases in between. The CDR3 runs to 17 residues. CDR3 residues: CASSQDWTRAWVYGYTF. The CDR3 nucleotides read TGTGCCAGCAGCCAAGATTGGACGCGAGCCTGGGTCTATGGCTACACCTTC.

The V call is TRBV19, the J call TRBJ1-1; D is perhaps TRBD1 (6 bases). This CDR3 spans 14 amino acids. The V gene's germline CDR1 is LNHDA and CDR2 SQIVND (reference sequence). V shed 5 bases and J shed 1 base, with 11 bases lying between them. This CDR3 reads CASSSSRGNTEAFF. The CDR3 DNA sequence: TGTGCCAGTAGTTCGTCCAGGGGGAACACTGAAGCTTTCTTT. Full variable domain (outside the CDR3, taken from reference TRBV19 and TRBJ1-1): DGGITQSPKYLFRKEGQNVTLSCEQNLNHDAMYWYRQDPGQGLRLIYYSQIVNDFQKGDIAEGYSVSREKKESFPLTVTSAQKNPTAFYLCASSSSRGNTEAFFGQGTRLTVV.

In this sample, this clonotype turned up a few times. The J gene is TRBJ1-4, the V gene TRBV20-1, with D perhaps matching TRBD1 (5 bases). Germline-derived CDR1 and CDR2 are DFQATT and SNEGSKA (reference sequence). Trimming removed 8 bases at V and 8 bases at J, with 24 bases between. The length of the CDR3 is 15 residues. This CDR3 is CSTKGQASWDEKLFF. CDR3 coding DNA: TGCAGTACTAAGGGGCAGGCCTCCTGGGACGAAAAACTGTTTTTT.

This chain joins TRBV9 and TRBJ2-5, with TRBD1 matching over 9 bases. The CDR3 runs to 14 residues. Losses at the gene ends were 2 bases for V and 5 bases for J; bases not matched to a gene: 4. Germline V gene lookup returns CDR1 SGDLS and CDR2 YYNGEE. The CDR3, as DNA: TGTGCCAGCAGCGTCGGACAGGGGCATGAGACCCAGTACTTC. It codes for CASSVGQGHETQYF. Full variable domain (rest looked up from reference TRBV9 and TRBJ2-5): DSGVTQTPKHLITATGQRVTLRCSPRSGDLSVYWYQQSLDQGLQFLIQYYNGEERAKGNILERFSAQQFPDLHSELNLSSLELGDSALYFCASSVGQGHETQYFGPGTRLLVL.

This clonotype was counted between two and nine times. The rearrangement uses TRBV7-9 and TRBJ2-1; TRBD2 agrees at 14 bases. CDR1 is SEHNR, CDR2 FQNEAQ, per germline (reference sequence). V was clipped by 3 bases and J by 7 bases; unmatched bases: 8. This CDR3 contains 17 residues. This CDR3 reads CASSFGTSGGGRNEQFF. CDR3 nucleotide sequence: TGTGCCAGCAGCTTCGGGACTAGCGGGGGAGGAAGGAATGAGCAGTTCTTC.

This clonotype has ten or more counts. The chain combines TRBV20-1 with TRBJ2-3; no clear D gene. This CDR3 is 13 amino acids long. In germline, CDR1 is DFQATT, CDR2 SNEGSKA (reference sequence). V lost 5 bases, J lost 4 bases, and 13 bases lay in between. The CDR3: CSASDPRADTQYF. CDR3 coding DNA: TGCAGTGCTTCAGACCCAAGGGCAGATACGCAGTATTTT.

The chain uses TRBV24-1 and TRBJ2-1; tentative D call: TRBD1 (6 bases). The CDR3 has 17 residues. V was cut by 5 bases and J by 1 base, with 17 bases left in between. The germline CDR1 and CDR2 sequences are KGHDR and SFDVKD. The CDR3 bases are TGTGCCACCAGTGGTGAACCGGGACACGATTCCTACAATGAGCAGTTCTTC. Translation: CATSGEPGHDSYNEQFF.

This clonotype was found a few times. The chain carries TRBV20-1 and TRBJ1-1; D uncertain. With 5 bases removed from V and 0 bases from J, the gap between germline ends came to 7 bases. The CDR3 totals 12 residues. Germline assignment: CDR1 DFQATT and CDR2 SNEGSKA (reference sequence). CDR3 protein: CSAPIMNTEAFF. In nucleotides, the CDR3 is TGCAGTGCTCCCATCATGAACACTGAAGCTTTCTTT.

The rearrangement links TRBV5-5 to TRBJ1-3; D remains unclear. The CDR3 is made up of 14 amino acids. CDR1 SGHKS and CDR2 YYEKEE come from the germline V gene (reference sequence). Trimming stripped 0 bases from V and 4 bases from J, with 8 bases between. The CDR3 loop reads CASSLGPGGNTIYF. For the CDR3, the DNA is TGTGCCAGCAGCTTGGGGCCTGGAGGAAACACCATATATTTT.

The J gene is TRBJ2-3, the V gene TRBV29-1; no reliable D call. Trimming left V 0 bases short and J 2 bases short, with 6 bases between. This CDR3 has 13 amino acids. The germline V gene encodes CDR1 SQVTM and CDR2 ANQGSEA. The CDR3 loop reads CSVEDVTTDTQYF. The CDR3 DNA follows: TGCAGCGTTGAAGATGTGACCACAGATACGCAGTATTTT.

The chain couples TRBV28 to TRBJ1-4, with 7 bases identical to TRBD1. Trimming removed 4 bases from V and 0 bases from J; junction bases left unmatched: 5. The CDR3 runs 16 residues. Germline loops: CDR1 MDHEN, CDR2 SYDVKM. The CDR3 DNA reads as TGTGCCAGCAGTTCTAGACAGGGTTCAACTAATGAAAAACTGTTTTTT. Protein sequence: CASSSRQGSTNEKLFF.

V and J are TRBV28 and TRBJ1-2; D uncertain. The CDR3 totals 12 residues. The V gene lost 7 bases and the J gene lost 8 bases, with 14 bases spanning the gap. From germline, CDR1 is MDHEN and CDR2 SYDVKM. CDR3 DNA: TGTGCCAGCACCCCTGCGGGGATCGGCTACACCTTC. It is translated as CASTPAGIGYTF.

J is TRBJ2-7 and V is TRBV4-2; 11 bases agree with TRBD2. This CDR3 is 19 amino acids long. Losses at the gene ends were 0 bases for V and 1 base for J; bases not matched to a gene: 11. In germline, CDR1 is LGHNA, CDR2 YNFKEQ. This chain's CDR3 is CASSQDSLPSGGSSYEQYF. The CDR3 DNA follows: TGTGCCAGCAGCCAAGATTCCCTCCCTAGCGGGGGGTCTTCCTACGAGCAGTACTTC.